This TCR beta chain was obtained from a study of T cell clonotyping in hematopoietic cell transplantation. Notes on the study in general: After transplant, recipient diversity fell while pathologically expanded clonotypes grew through day 180. At the given depth, recipient repertoires were over 97% de novo clonotypes. Broader posttransplant TCR repertoire diversity was predicted by graft donor and pretransplant recipient Inverse Simpson Index values.

Details on this clone: The antigen remains undetermined.

Libraries were prepared by immunoSEQ multiplex PCR; TCRdb keeps only in-frame clonotypes and omits some of them. The sample has some 10,000 clones; approximately 90% are singletons. CDR3 length: 14 amino acids. V was shortened by 0 bases and J by 4 bases, with 9 bases between the two germline ends. CDR1 and CDR2 from the germline V gene are SGHKS and YYEKEE (reference sequence). The specimen was peripheral blood mononuclear cells. This sequence was found in a woman aged 45-65 years in good health. Some clones in this sample may be carry-over from other donors' samples. The chain recombines TRBV5-5 with TRBJ2-3; the D gene is possibly TRBD2 (5 bases). The CDR3 here is CASSLAGVADTQYF. CDR3 bases: TGTGCCAGCAGCTTGGCCGGGGTAGCAGATACGCAGTATTTT. The whole variable domain, remainder taken from reference TRBV5-5 and TRBJ2-3, is DAGVTQSPTHLIKTRGQQVTLRCSPISGHKSVSWYQQVLGQGPQFIFQYYEKEERGRGNFPDRFSARQFPNYSSELNVNALLLGDSALYLCASSLAGVADTQYFGPGTRLTVL.